This record looks at one TCR beta chain sequence and its context. At least ten counts were recorded for this clonotype. Its antigen is still unknown. Per-base quality was not reported, and no clone a single base away is much larger than it. This entry belongs to a study of T-cell memory formation after mild COVID-19 (dated by TCRdb to 2020 to 2022). Looking at the study overall: TCR sequence clusters from the two donors were found to be largely donor specific. Longitudinal TCRalpha and TCRbeta repertoire sequencing tracked T-cell clones expanding and contracting after mild COVID-19 in a couple of donors. The cohort was made up of two young adult volunteers, one female and one male, who were previously healthy.

PBMCs were isolated by Ficoll-Paque density gradient centrifugation. Per the germline V gene, SGHRS is the CDR1 and YFSETQ is the CDR2. The CDR3 covers 15 residues, taking in both the cysteine and the phenylalanine. Kept here is only the CDR3 DNA, which spans 45 bases and is read in frame from base 1. Ends trimmed: V by 1 base, J by 7 bases; bases unmatched to a gene: 6. The run used an Illumina NovaSeq 6000. Using 5'RACE with constant-segment primers, TCRalpha and TCRbeta cDNA libraries were constructed, with sample barcodes and unique molecular identifiers added in the process. RNA was extracted from every sample with Trizol reagent. Libraries were amplified in two PCR steps, with a second sample barcode and Illumina TruSeq adapters added in the second step. Libraries were sequenced on an Illumina NovaSeq with 2 x 150 bp paired-end reads. Per the source publication's procedure: With migec v1.2.7, reads were demultiplexed and then collapsed into UMI-guided consensus sequences. Using mixcr v2.1.11, UMI consensuses were aligned to TRA and TRB V and J templates and then assembled into clonotypes. Expanded or contracted clonotypes were those called significant by both edgeR and NoisET, with noise models trained on biological replicates. edgeR calls used a false discovery rate-adjusted p below 0.01 and a log2 fold-change threshold of 1. As an exploratory analysis of dynamics, PCA with hierarchical clustering was applied to max-normalized trajectories of the 1000 most abundant clonotypes. Each responding clone was given a CD4 or CD8 phenotype based on the CD4+ and CD8+ repertoires, which had been sequenced separately. TCRdb's own reprocessing of the public reads used fastp at Q25 and MiXCR and kept productive beta chains. Entries that share a CDR3 protein sequence are merged under the most common genes and DNA. The authors' filters were not applied to this entry. The sample profile shows roughly 620,000 distinct CDR3 sequences; about 20% of them were found once. The ten most abundant clones make up about 11% of the sample.

Here is what the overall study found, with its caveats: Balanced CD4/CD8 phenotypes were observed for clones contracting from day 15 to 85, whereas a bias towards CD4+ was observed for a second wave of clones expanding from day 15 to 37. SARS-CoV-2 specificity of the second-wave clones peaking on day 37 was not confirmed. The study covered only a couple of mild cases, and larger cohorts including severe cases with pre-infection samples were considered necessary. Some responding clones were found in pre-infection memory, which suggests that pre-existing cross-reactive memory T cells took part in the SARS-CoV-2 response. Contracting CD4+ clones appeared mostly in the CM and EM memory subsets, whereas CD8+ clones were enriched in EMRA.

The TCR comes from an adult woman who had mild COVID-19 (a few samples of this study predate the infection). The sample titles of this study are shuffled in the database, so cell type and time point are left out; the donor was told from shared clones. Sequenced: PBMCs or a T cell subset sorted from them (not recorded which). The chain is encoded by TRBV5-1 joined to TRBJ2-1; the central 9 bases match TRBD2. The nucleotides are TGCGCCAGCAGCTTGCTTAGCGGGAGAGTAAATGAGCAGTTCTTC. It translates to CASSLLSGRVNEQFF.